The T cell receptor (beta chain) under discussion was sequenced for a study of T-cell memory formation after mild COVID-19. TCRdb recomputed calls from the 5' RACE reads with MiXCR, one row per CDR3 protein. The sample gives 130,000 to 150,000 distinct CDR3 sequences, around 5.8% of which show up once; roughly 1.9% is in the top ten. Study results and caveats: Confirmation of SARS-CoV-2 specificity was lacking for second-wave clones peaking day 37. Whereas later expanders leaned CD4+, clones contracting day 15 to 85 showed a balanced CD4/CD8 makeup.

This CDR3 comprises 17 residues. In regard to this clonotype: Its antigen remains unidentified.

This clonotype originated in an adult woman who had mild COVID-19 (a few samples of this study predate the infection). Cell type and time point are not known. Sequenced: PBMCs or a T cell subset sorted from them (not recorded which). V and J are TRBV21-1 and TRBJ2-7; the table gives TRBD2 as D, unverified against the DNA. TRBV21-1 is an annotated pseudogene. The CDR3 here is CASSLRTSGSSGYEQYF. The CDR3 DNA sequence: TGTGCCAGCAGCCTCCGGACTAGCGGGAGTTCGGGCTACGAGCAGTACTTC.